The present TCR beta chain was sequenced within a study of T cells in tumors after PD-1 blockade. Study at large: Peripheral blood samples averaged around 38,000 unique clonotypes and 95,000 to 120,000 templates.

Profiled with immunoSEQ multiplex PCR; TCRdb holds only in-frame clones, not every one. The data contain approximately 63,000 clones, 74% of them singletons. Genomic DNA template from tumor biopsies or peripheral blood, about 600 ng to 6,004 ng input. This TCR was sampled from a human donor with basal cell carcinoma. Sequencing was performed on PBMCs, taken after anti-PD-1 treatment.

CDR3 nucleotide sequence: TGTGCCACCAGCTCTCCCGGGGAGCTGTTTTTT. It is translated as CATSSPGELFF. The chain combines TRBV24-1 with TRBJ2-2; D is uncertain. The germline gives CDR1 KGHDR, CDR2 SFDVKD. This CDR3 is built from 11 residues. The V and J ends lost 7 bases and 6 bases respectively, with 5 bases between them.